The 25 T cell receptor beta chains reported below all come from one sample, sequenced in a study of T cell responses to AZD1222 COVID-19 vaccine. Method: immunoSEQ multiplex PCR; TCRdb's copy keeps in-frame clones and lacks some. The table shows 100,000 to 150,000 clones, with approximately 90% occurring only once. Specimen: peripheral blood, collected on day 0 of MenACWY control vaccination. All receptors come from an adult in good health.

A few counts support this clone. This sequence joins TRBV19 and TRBJ2-7; D gene uncertain. This CDR3 has 14 amino acids. V lost 7 bases, J lost 3 bases, and 16 bases lay in between. Germline CDR1 is LNHDA and CDR2 is SQIVND (reference sequence). This CDR3 reads CASKPAVASYEQYF. As DNA, the CDR3 is TGTGCCAGTAAACCCGCGGTTGCGAGCTACGAGCAGTACTTC.

The J gene is TRBJ1-1, the V gene TRBV5-5, with D unclear. V lost 5 bases and J lost 3, with 11 bases in between. Germline assignment: CDR1 SGHKS and CDR2 YYEKEE (reference sequence). The length of the CDR3 is 13 residues. The CDR3 is CASSREMDTEAFF. DNA for the CDR3: TGTGCCAGCAGTCGCGAAATGGACACTGAAGCTTTCTTT.

The chain uses TRBV2 and TRBJ1-1; D is unresolved. V lost 3 bases to trimming and J lost 6 bases, with 8 bases between them. CDR1 SNHLY and CDR2 FYNNEI come from the germline V gene. The CDR3 is 12 amino acids. CDR3 sequence (DNA): TGTGCCAGCAGTGAGGGAGGGTCTGAAGCTTTCTTT. Translated: CASSEGGSEAFF. The full variable domain, in which reference TRBV2 and TRBJ1-1 provide the parts outside the CDR3, is EPEVTQTPSHQVTQMGQEVILRCVPISNHLYFYWYRQILGQKVEFLVSFYNNEISEKSEIFDDQFSVERPDGSNFTLKIRSTKLEDSAMYFCASSEGGSEAFFGQGTRLTVV.

V usage is TRBV13 and J usage is TRBJ1-2, with 10 bases lining up with TRBD1. This CDR3 is 17 amino acids long. Trimming took 0 bases from V and 2 from J; bases not matched to a gene: 6. Germline CDR1 and CDR2: PRHDT and FYEKMQ (reference sequence). Here the CDR3 reads CASSLGTGGTSNYGYTF. The CDR3 nucleotides read TGTGCCAGCAGCTTAGGGACAGGGGGCACTTCAAACTATGGCTACACCTTC.

J is TRBJ1-2 and V is TRBV28, with D tentatively TRBD1 (6 bases). Germline V lookup: CDR1 MDHEN, CDR2 SYDVKM. Trimming stripped 5 bases from V and 4 bases from J, with 17 bases between. The CDR3 has 15 amino acids. The CDR3 sequence is CASSLGDTGSYGYTF. The DNA of the CDR3 is TGTGCCAGCAGTCTAGGGGATACAGGGTCCTATGGCTACACCTTC.

This clone was detected once. The chain employs TRBV7-9 and TRBJ2-3; no clear D gene. The germline V gene has CDR1 SEHNR and CDR2 FQNEAQ (reference sequence). Trimming took off 0 bases at V and 7 bases at J, with 11 bases between the two ends. There are 14 residues in the CDR3. The chain's CDR3 is CASSLALRPYTQYF. CDR3 sequence (DNA): TGTGCCAGCAGCTTAGCACTCAGGCCTTATACGCAGTATTTT.

Here the CDR3 DNA reads TGTGCCAGCAGTTACTCGATGATGATGCGGGGCCTGAACACCGGGGAGCTGTTTTTT. This translates into CASSYSMMMRGLNTGELFF. The chain joins TRBV6-2 or TRBV6-3 to TRBJ2-2, with D perhaps TRBD2 (6 bases). Trimming removed 0 bases from V and 1 base from J, with 18 bases in between. This CDR3 region has 19 residues. CDR1 and CDR2 from the germline V gene are MNHEY and SVGEGT.

The V call is TRBV6-5, the J call TRBJ1-3, with D unclear. V was trimmed by 7 bases and J by 0 bases, leaving 13 bases between them. The CDR3 is 15 residues long. Germline V gene data show CDR1 as MNHEY and CDR2 as SVGAGI. The CDR3 sequence is CASNPVQLSGNTIYF. The CDR3 DNA is TGTGCCAGCAACCCTGTCCAACTCTCTGGAAACACCATATATTTT.

This rearrangement joins TRBV12-3 or TRBV12-4 to TRBJ1-2; D remains ambiguous. The CDR3 is 11 residues long. The ends were cut back, 4 bases at V and 3 bases at J, with 3 bases in the middle. The CDR3 nucleotides are TGTGCCAGCAGTTCGGACTATGGCTACACCTTC. Its translation is CASSSDYGYTF.

The V gene is TRBV23-1, the J gene TRBJ2-1, with 7 bases aligning to TRBD2. TRBV23-1 is an open reading frame whose function is uncertain. V shed 2 bases, J shed 6 bases, and the junction held 16 bases outside the gene matches. The CDR3 contains 18 residues. The DNA for the CDR3 is TGCGCCAGCAGTCAACGTTGTCCAGCGGGAAATTCCCGCAATGAGCAGTTCTTC. Translation: CASSQRCPAGNSRNEQFF.

This clone was counted once. V and J are TRBV11-3 and TRBJ2-7, with D unresolved. This CDR3 is built from 11 residues. Germline values: CDR1 SGHNT, CDR2 YENEEA. Trimming shortened V by 1 base and J by 8 bases, and 6 bases separated the two germline ends. CDR3 DNA: TGTGCCAGCAGCTTAGGTCCCCAGCAGTACTTC. This codes for CASSLGPQQYF.

This clone was detected only once. The CDR3 DNA reads as TGTGCCAGCAGCTTAGATGACCCGGGACAGGGCTACGAGCAGTACTTC. Protein product: CASSLDDPGQGYEQYF. The chain carries TRBV11-3 and TRBJ2-7; 9 bases are a match to TRBD1. V was clipped by 0 bases and J by 3 bases; unmatched bases: 6. CDR3 size: 16 residues. Germline V gene data show CDR1 as SGHNT and CDR2 as YENEEA.

This sequence joins TRBV9 and TRBJ1-6; 11 bases line up with TRBD1. CDR3 length: 15 amino acids. Trimming took 4 bases from V and 7 from J; bases not matched to a gene: 4. From germline, CDR1 is SGDLS and CDR2 YYNGEE. CDR3 loop: CASSPRDRGNSPLHF. The CDR3 DNA reads TGTGCCAGCAGCCCACGGGACAGGGGGAATTCACCCCTCCACTTT.

The chain links TRBV4-1 to TRBJ1-5; D is perhaps TRBD1 (5 bases). CDR1 is MGHRA and CDR2 is YSYEKL in the germline V gene. The CDR3 sequence is 18 residues long. V was pared by 3 bases and J by 1 base, with 19 bases between. For the CDR3, the DNA is TGCGCCAGCAGCCAGGTAGGGCGAGGGGCGGTAAGCAATCAGCCCCAGCATTTT. This translates into CASSQVGRGAVSNQPQHF.

The CDR3 sequence is CAWRLQGGNTEAFF. DNA of the CDR3: TGTGCCTGGAGATTACAGGGGGGGAACACTGAAGCTTTCTTT. V is TRBV30 and J is TRBJ1-1; TRBD1 matches 8 bases. The germline V gene has CDR1 GTSNPN and CDR2 SVGIG (reference sequence). CDR3 size: 14 residues. The J segment lost 1 base and the V segment lost 3 bases, leaving 4 bases of the junction unmatched.

DNA of the CDR3: TGTGCCAGCAGTGCGTCACTAGCGGGAGGATCAGATACGCAGTATTTT. Translating it yields CASSASLAGGSDTQYF. J is TRBJ2-3 and V is TRBV2, with TRBD2 identical over 12 bases. The junction had 6 bases not matched to a gene; V was cut back by 4 bases and J by 4 bases. Germline V gene lookup returns CDR1 SNHLY and CDR2 FYNNEI. This CDR3 comprises 16 residues.

The gene calls are TRBV11-3 and TRBJ2-1; 12 bases fit TRBD2. CDR1 is SGHNT, CDR2 YENEEA, per germline. The CDR3 spans 16 residues. V lost 5 bases to trimming and J lost 5 bases; unmatched junction nucleotides: 7. In DNA form, the CDR3 reads TGTGCCAGCAGCCCCCGGACTAGCGGGAATCACAATGAGCAGTTCTTC. Amino acids: CASSPRTSGNHNEQFF.

The J gene is TRBJ1-6, the V gene TRBV6-5, with TRBD1 identical over 7 bases. Per germline, CDR1 MNHEY and CDR2 SVGAGI. The CDR3 is 14 amino acids. After removal of 2 bases from V and 10 bases from J, the junction contained 5 bases not matched to a gene. The CDR3 DNA follows: TGTGCCAGCAGTTACCAGACAGGGAGATCACCCCTCCACTTT. Protein: CASSYQTGRSPLHF.

This chain connects TRBV7-3 to TRBJ2-2, with D possibly being TRBD2 (6 bases). Germline CDR1 and CDR2: SGHTA and FQGTGA. The length of the CDR3 is 15 residues. V shed 4 bases and J shed 2 bases, with 11 bases lying between them. CDR3 amino acids: CASSYGLINTGELFF. Written as DNA, the CDR3 is TGTGCCAGCAGCTATGGACTAATCAACACCGGGGAGCTGTTTTTT.

The V call is TRBV2, the J call TRBJ1-5; 10 nucleotides match TRBD1. CDR3 length: 14 amino acids. Unmatched junction bases numbered 4, after V lost 5 bases and J lost 6 bases. Germline values: CDR1 SNHLY, CDR2 FYNNEI. CDR3 bases: TGTGCCAGCAGTCCGACAGGGGGCCGTCAGCCCCAGCATTTT. As protein: CASSPTGGRQPQHF.

V and J are TRBV27 and TRBJ1-1; 7 bases map to TRBD1. The V gene's germline CDR1 is MNHEY and CDR2 SMNVEV (reference sequence). This CDR3 region has 14 residues. V was pared by 2 bases and J by 4 bases, with 4 bases of the junction left unmatched. The CDR3 loop reads CASSLRQGVTEAFF. As DNA, the CDR3 is TGTGCCAGCAGTTTAAGGCAGGGGGTCACTGAAGCTTTCTTT.

The gene calls are TRBV5-4 and TRBJ2-1; D not resolved. V was trimmed by 3 bases and J by 6 bases, leaving 19 bases between them. Germline values: CDR1 SGHNT, CDR2 YYREEE (reference sequence). The CDR3 is made up of 16 amino acids. CDR3 bases: TGTGCCAGCAGCTCCCCCTGGGTGTCGGGTGCCAATGAGCAGTTCTTC. Translated: CASSSPWVSGANEQFF.

The chain has TRBV20-1 and TRBJ1-2; possible D gene TRBD1, 6 bases. Trimming stripped 3 bases from V and 4 bases from J, with 15 bases between. This CDR3 is 14 amino acids long. Germline V gene lookup returns CDR1 DFQATT and CDR2 SNEGSKA (reference sequence). The CDR3 protein is CSASREQGGYGYTF. The CDR3, as DNA: TGCAGTGCTAGTCGAGAACAGGGTGGCTATGGCTACACCTTC.

Details on this clone: A read error may account for a junction end that differs from germline. The chain combines TRBV15 with TRBJ2-5; the D is unclear. This CDR3 region has 13 residues. Per germline, CDR1 LNHNV and CDR2 YYDKDF (reference sequence). The CDR3 loop is CATRRDGEETQYF. DNA of the CDR3: TGTGCCACCAGGAGAGACGGAGAAGAGACCCAGTACTTC.

The rearrangement uses TRBV7-9 and TRBJ2-7; D call uncertain. Germline V lookup: CDR1 SEHNR, CDR2 FQNEAQ (reference sequence). This CDR3 region has 12 residues. Trimming shortened V by 4 bases and J by 0 bases, and 4 bases separated the two germline ends. The CDR3 spells CASSSASYEQYF. The CDR3 nucleotides are TGTGCCAGCAGCTCCGCCTCCTACGAGCAGTACTTC.